The TCR beta chain under discussion was sequenced for a study of early T cells in non-severe SARS-CoV-2 infection. Study background: Chains were not paired, and sequencing was done on bulk RNA from unsorted whole blood.

Individually, cDNA molecules had unique molecular identifiers attached to them. TCRdb analysed the 5' RACE reads with MiXCR anew, one entry per CDR3 protein. The sample lists 28,000 or so distinct CDR3 sequences, 6.6% occurring once. V was cut by 0 bases and J by 8 bases, with 11 bases left in between. Germline V gene data show CDR1 as MNHEY and CDR2 as SVGAGI. This CDR3 comprises 15 residues. About this clonotype itself: What it binds is unknown.

Overall study findings and caveats: VDJdb matches were skewed toward anti-spike CD8 T cell responses.

The chain employs TRBV6-5 and TRBJ1-6, with a weak D call TRBD1 (6 bases). The sample was whole blood. The TCR was taken from an adult who was a healthcare worker with PCR-confirmed SARS-CoV-2 infection or an uninfected control (not recorded which). CDR3 protein: CASSYSTGIHSPLHF. The CDR3, as DNA: TGTGCCAGCAGTTACTCAACAGGGATCCATTCACCCCTCCACTTT.